This T cell receptor (beta chain) was sequenced during a study of Graves' ophthalmopathy and Graves' hyperthyroidism. As for the study in general: Hyperthyroidism qualified as stable when ophthalmopathy did not develop within 18 months of follow-up. Study-level results: From stable hyperthyroidism, ophthalmopathy was separated by a 13-signature model with just over 85% sensitivity and around 80% specificity.

Clinical symptoms and serum thyroxine were used for diagnosis; TRAb, thyroid ultrasound and orbital computed tomography were also relied on. Germline V CDR1 and CDR2: SEHNR, FQNEAQ (reference sequence). This CDR3 region has 12 residues. J gave up 6 bases and V 7 bases, and 5 bases lay outside the gene matches. Amplified material comprised TCR beta CDR3 regions derived from RNA transcripts. First-round RT-PCR with HTBI primers preceded a second-round multiplex PCR. TCRdb re-derived calls from the multiplex PCR reads in MiXCR, one entry per CDR3 protein. There are around 1.1 million distinct CDR3 sequences in the sample; about 35% occur only once, and around 10% lies in the top ten. About this clonotype: Its antigen is as yet unknown.

This clonotype was obtained from an adult man with Graves' hyperthyroidism. The chain couples TRBV7-9 to TRBJ2-7; 8 positions match TRBD1. The sample taken for sequencing was peripheral blood or thyroid tissue (not recorded which). CDR3 nucleotides: TGTGCCAGCACCTCCGGGACAGGCGAGCAGTACTTC. Its translation is CASTSGTGEQYF. Supplemented by reference TRBV7-9 and TRBJ2-7, the full variable domain reads DTGVSQNPRHKITKRGQNVTFRCDPISEHNRLYWYRQTLGQGPEFLTYFQNEAQLEKSRLLSDRFSAERPKGSFSTLEIQRTEQGDSAMYLCASTSGTGEQYFGPGTRLTVT.